This TCR beta chain came from a study of blood T cells in healthy people across ages. The second PCR ran roughly 6 to 11 cycles with a sample-barcoded 5' primer and J-beta primers. Each cDNA molecule was tagged by a template-switch adaptor with 12 random nucleotides. TCRdb ran MiXCR on the 5' RACE reads and lists one entry per CDR3 protein. This sample yields fewer than 900,000 distinct CDR3 sequences, of which around 36% are seen a single time; 13% belongs to the top ten. No fewer than 6 micrograms of total RNA were isolated from every sample. This clonotype occurred once. Trimming removed 5 bases at V and 2 bases at J, with 17 bases between. The CDR3 is made up of 15 amino acids. CDR1 DFQATT and CDR2 SNEGSKA come from the germline V gene (reference sequence).

Material for sequencing was blood. The J gene is TRBJ2-3, the V gene TRBV20-1, with D tentatively TRBD1 or TRBD2 (6 bases each). This TCR derives from a man aged 18 to 29 in good health. CDR3 loop: CSAGGQAAVTDTQYF. CDR3 in DNA: TGCAGTGCTGGGGGGCAGGCGGCCGTCACAGATACGCAGTATTTT.